This TCR beta chain was documented in a study of T cell repertoires in cytomegalovirus infection. At the level of the study: Researchers turned to recently identified HLA-C-restricted CMV epitopes as well as well-studied HLA-B-restricted ones. CMV infection together with matching HLA type was indicated by public TCR beta signatures.

With V trimmed by 2 bases and J by 0 bases, 9 bases remained unmatched. Germline-derived CDR1 and CDR2 are SEHNR and FQNEAQ (reference sequence). The CDR3 sequence is 18 residues long. This clonotype has just a few counts. The target antigen is unknown. General study results and limits: The ex vivo response was dominated by HLA-C-restricted CMV-specific TCR beta clonotypes. Carriage of CMV together with the relevant HLA was identifiable through cumulative public TCR beta family frequency.

TCRdb re-analysed the reads in MiXCR, keeping a single row per CDR3 protein. The repertoire has roughly 700,000 distinct CDR3 sequences, roughly 30% of them found once; the top ten carry 15% to 20%. The rearrangement uses TRBV7-9 and TRBJ1-4; TRBD1 matches 7 bases. This clonotype originated in a human donor in good health (CMV status not recorded). Some clones in this sample may be carry-over from other donors' samples. Sequences were derived from cultured PBMCs, sampled from culture after CMV antigen stimulation. The DNA for the CDR3 is TGTGCCAGCAGCTTAAGAAAACAGGGGATCTCAACTAATGAAAAACTGTTTTTT. Translating it yields CASSLRKQGISTNEKLFF.